Following are 12 T cell receptor beta chains from one sample sequenced in a study of blood T cell repertoires in COVID-19. TCRdb's table, derived via immunoSEQ multiplex PCR, lists solely in-frame clones and lacks some. The sample has 150,000 to 200,000 clones; approximately 93% are singletons. What was sequenced was peripheral blood. These receptors were taken from a woman aged 60 to 75 with COVID-19, enrolled during active disease.

V is TRBV29-1 and J is TRBJ2-3; weak D call: TRBD2 (6 bases). The CDR3 sequence is 13 residues long. The V gene lost 3 bases and the J gene lost 0 bases, with 7 bases spanning the gap. Germline CDR1 is SQVTM and CDR2 is ANQGSEA. CDR3 sequence reads: CSVESGSTDTQYF. CDR3 DNA sequence: TGCAGCGTTGAGAGCGGGAGCACAGATACGCAGTATTTT.

This clone showed up just once. The CDR3 DNA is TGTGCCAGCAGCTTCTCGGGACTACGCACAGATACGCAGTATTTT. This encodes CASSFSGLRTDTQYF. This rearrangement joins TRBV7-2 to TRBJ2-3, with 7 nucleotides matching TRBD2. Germline values: CDR1 SGHTA, CDR2 FQGNSA. This CDR3 comprises 15 residues. V lost 3 bases, J lost 1 base, and 4 bases stayed unmatched.

CDR3 region: CASSPITDRDGNTIYF. In DNA, the CDR3 is TGTGCCAGCTCACCAATAACTGACAGGGATGGAAACACCATATATTTT. This rearrangement joins TRBV18 to TRBJ1-3; 7 nucleotides line up with TRBD1. Germline CDR1 KGHSH, CDR2 LQKENI. The CDR3 is 16 residues long. With 2 bases clipped from V and 3 bases from J, the junction kept 7 bases outside the gene matches.

V gene TRBV2 combines with J gene TRBJ2-1; 8 bases line up with TRBD1. CDR1 is SNHLY, CDR2 FYNNEI, per germline. Trimming took 4 bases from V and 7 from J; bases not matched to a gene: 9. The CDR3 is 15 amino acids. The CDR3 is CASSAAAGGTNEQFF. CDR3 nucleotides: TGTGCCAGCAGTGCGGCGGCAGGGGGCACAAATGAGCAGTTCTTC. The entire variable domain, with the rest obtained from reference TRBV2 and TRBJ2-1, is as follows: EPEVTQTPSHQVTQMGQEVILRCVPISNHLYFYWYRQILGQKVEFLVSFYNNEISEKSEIFDDQFSVERPDGSNFTLKIRSTKLEDSAMYFCASSAAAGGTNEQFFGPGTRLTVL.

The rearrangement links TRBV11-2 to TRBJ1-2; D is unclear. The V end was cut by 5 bases, the J end by 4 bases, with 17 bases between. The CDR3 is made up of 15 amino acids. Germline V gene lookup returns CDR1 SGHAT and CDR2 FQNNGV. Here the CDR3 DNA reads TGTGCCAGCAGCACAGCGGCTGTCACGCGCTATGGCTACACCTTC. Residues: CASSTAAVTRYGYTF.

V gene TRBV3-1 (or the pseudogene TRBV3-2) combines with J gene TRBJ2-6, with D perhaps matching TRBD2 (5 bases). The CDR3 totals 19 residues. In germline, CDR1 is LGHDT, CDR2 YNNKEL (reference sequence). V lost 4 bases to trimming and J lost 2 bases, with 21 bases between them. CDR3 in DNA: TGTGCCAGCAGCCCCCTCCTACCGGGCCTGGAGGCTGGGGCCAACGTCCTGACTTTC. Its protein product is CASSPLLPGLEAGANVLTF.

The rearrangement uses TRBV5-5 and TRBJ1-4; possible D gene TRBD1, 5 bases. This CDR3 contains 15 residues. Per germline, CDR1 SGHKS and CDR2 YYEKEE (reference sequence). V dropped 0 bases and J dropped 8 bases, with 14 bases sitting between them. CDR3 amino acids: CASSLGAEGLEKLFF. Written as DNA, the CDR3 is TGTGCCAGCAGCTTGGGGGCGGAGGGGTTAGAAAAACTGTTTTTT.

The rearrangement links TRBV4-1 to TRBJ1-5, with 8 bases lining up with TRBD1. Germline CDR1 MGHRA, CDR2 YSYEKL. The CDR3 extends over 16 amino acids. Unmatched junction bases numbered 5, after V lost 4 bases and J lost 0 bases. CDR3 amino acids: CASSLHRGDSNQPQHF. As DNA, the CDR3 is TGCGCCAGCAGCCTCCACAGGGGGGATAGCAATCAGCCCCAGCATTTT.

The V gene is TRBV18, the J gene TRBJ1-1; weak D call: TRBD1 (6 bases). V lost 4 bases to trimming and J lost 5 bases, with 14 bases between them. The CDR3 is 14 residues long. Per the germline V gene, CDR1 is KGHSH and CDR2 is LQKENI. CDR3 DNA: TGTGCCAGCTCACTGGGACACCAGGTTACTGAAGCTTTCTTT. Translation gives CASSLGHQVTEAFF.

This chain uses TRBV19 with TRBJ2-7, with TRBD1 matching over 9 bases. V was pared by 4 bases and J by 6 bases, with 7 bases of the junction left unmatched. CDR3 size: 14 residues. Looked up from germline, CDR1 is LNHDA and CDR2 is SQIVND (reference sequence). The chain's CDR3 is CASSTRDRDREQYF. Here the CDR3 DNA reads TGTGCCAGTAGTACCCGGGACAGGGATCGCGAGCAGTACTTC.

This chain connects TRBV19 to TRBJ2-3; no firm D call. Looked up from germline, CDR1 is LNHDA and CDR2 is SQIVND (reference sequence). The CDR3 is 13 amino acids. V was clipped by 2 bases and J by 1 base, with 4 bases between them. The CDR3 protein is CASSIPGTDTQYF. CDR3 nucleotide sequence: TGTGCCAGTAGTATACCTGGCACAGATACGCAGTATTTT.

The chain has TRBV19 and TRBJ1-5, with 7 bases matching TRBD1. The germline CDR1 and CDR2 sequences are LNHDA and SQIVND (reference sequence). The trim removed 2 bases at V and 7 bases at J, leaving 2 bases unmatched. CDR3 length: 13 amino acids. The CDR3 loop reads CASSIQGEQPQHF. CDR3 nucleotides: TGTGCCAGTAGTATACAGGGGGAACAGCCCCAGCATTTT.